This T cell receptor (beta chain) was captured in a study of CXCR3-negative and CXCR3-positive naive CD8 T cells. The study, taken as a whole, reports: TRB CDR3s of CXCR3-positive naive cells were more hydrophobic than those of CXCR3-negative naive cells. Naive cells that were CXCR3-negative or CXCR3-positive used TRBV-TRBJ genes alike, while memory cells diverged.

The CDR3 has 16 amino acids. Germline V lookup: CDR1 MGHDK, CDR2 SYGVNS. The libraries of TRB cDNA were prepared using 5' RACE with UMI labels. TCRdb reprocessed the 5' RACE reads and reports one entry per CDR3 protein, with no DNA. The repertoire table contains tens of thousands of distinct CDR3 sequences. As concerns this clonotype: As yet, its antigen is unknown.

This sequence originates from a human donor in good health. Some clones in this sample may be carry-over from other donors' samples. The V call is TRBV25-1, the J call TRBJ1-3. Sequencing was performed on naive CXCR3+ CD8+ T cells from blood. Specified subset: CD45RO-CCR7+CD27+CD95- naive CD8+ T cells expressing CXCR3 (TNR3+). The CDR3 sequence: CASSESYIWAGNTIYF. Variable domain in full (rest from reference TRBV25-1 and TRBJ1-3): EADIYQTPRYLVIGTGKKITLECSQTMGHDKMYWYQQDPGMELHLIHYSYGVNSTEKGDLSSESTVSRIRTEHFPLTLESARPSHTSQYLCASSESYIWAGNTIYFGEGSWLTVV.